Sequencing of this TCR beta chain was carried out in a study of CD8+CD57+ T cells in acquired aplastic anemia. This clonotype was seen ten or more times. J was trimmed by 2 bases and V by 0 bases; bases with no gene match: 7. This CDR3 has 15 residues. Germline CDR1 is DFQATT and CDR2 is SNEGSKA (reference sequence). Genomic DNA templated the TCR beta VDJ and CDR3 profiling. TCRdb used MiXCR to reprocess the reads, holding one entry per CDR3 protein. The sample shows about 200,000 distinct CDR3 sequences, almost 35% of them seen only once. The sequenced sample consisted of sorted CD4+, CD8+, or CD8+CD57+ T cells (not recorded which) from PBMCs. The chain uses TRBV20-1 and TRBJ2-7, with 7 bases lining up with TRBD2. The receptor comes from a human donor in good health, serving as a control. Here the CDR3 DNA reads TGCAGTGCTAGAGATGGTGCTAGCGGTACCTACGAGCAGTACTTC. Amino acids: CSARDGASGTYEQYF.